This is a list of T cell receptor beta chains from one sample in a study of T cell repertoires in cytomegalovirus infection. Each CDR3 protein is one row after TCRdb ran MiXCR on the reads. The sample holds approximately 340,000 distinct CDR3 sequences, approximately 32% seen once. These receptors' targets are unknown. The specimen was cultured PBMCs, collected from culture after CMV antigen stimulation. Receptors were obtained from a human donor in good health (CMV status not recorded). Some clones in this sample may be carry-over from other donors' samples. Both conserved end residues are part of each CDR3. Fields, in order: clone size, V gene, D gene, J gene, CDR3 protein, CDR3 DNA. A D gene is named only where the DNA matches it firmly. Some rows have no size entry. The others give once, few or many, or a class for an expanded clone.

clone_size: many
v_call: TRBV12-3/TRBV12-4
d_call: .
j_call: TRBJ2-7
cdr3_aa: CASSRLGGPYEQYF
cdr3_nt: TGTGCCAGCAGTCGACTCGGGGGGCCCTACGAGCAGTACTTC

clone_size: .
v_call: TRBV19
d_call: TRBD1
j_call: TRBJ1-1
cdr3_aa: CASINRARGGTFEAFF
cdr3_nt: TGTGCCAGTATCAATCGGGCCAGGGGGGGGACCTTTGAAGCTTTCTTT

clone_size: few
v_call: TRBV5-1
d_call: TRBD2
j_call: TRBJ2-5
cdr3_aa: CASSMTSGGRETQYF
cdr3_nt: TGCGCCAGCAGCATGACTAGCGGGGGACGGGAGACCCAGTACTTC

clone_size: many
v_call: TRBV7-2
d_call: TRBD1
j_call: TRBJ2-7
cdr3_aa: CASSLYGTGAYEQYF
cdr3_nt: TGTGCCAGCAGCTTATACGGGACAGGGGCCTACGAGCAGTACTTC

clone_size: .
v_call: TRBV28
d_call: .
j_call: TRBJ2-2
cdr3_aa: CASSSLGRLSGELFF
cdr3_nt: TGTGCCAGCAGTTCCCTGGGGAGGCTGTCCGGGGAGCTGTTTTTT

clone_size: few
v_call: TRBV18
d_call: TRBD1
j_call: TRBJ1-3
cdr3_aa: CASSPLGLGTGWTIYF
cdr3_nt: TGTGCCAGCTCACCACTAGGGCTCGGGACAGGATGGACCATATATTTT

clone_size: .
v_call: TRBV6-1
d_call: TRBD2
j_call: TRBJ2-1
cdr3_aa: CASSSNGLADEQFF
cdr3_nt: TGTGCCAGCAGTTCCAATGGACTAGCCGATGAGCAGTTCTTC

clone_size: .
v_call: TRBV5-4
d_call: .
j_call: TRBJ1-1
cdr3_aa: CASATNTEAFF
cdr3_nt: TGTGCCAGCGCGACAAACACTGAAGCTTTCTTT

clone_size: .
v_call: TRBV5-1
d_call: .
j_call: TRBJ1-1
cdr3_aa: CASSLSKVMGPEAFF
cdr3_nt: TGCGCCAGCAGCTTGTCGAAAGTAATGGGCCCCGAAGCTTTCTTT

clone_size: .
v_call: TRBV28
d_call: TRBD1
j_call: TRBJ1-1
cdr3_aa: CASIGGTDTEAFF
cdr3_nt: TGTGCCTCCATAGGGGGCACGGACACTGAAGCTTTCTTT

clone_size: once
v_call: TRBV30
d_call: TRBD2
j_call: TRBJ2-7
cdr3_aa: CAWSVGREASFYEQYF
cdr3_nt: TGTGCCTGGAGTGTAGGGCGGGAGGCCTCATTCTACGAGCAGTACTTC

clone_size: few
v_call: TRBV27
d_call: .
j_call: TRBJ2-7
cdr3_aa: CASSFNNEQYF
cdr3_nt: TGTGCCAGCAGTTTTAATAACGAGCAGTACTTC

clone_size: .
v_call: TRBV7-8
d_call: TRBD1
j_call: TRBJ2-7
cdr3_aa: CASSYSSGQGFEQYF
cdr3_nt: TGTGCCAGCAGCTATTCGTCGGGACAGGGATTCGAGCAGTACTTC

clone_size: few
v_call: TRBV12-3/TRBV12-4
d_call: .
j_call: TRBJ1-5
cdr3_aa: CASSPLGALGQPQHF
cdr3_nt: TGTGCCAGCAGCCCGCTAGGGGCATTGGGTCAGCCCCAGCATTTT

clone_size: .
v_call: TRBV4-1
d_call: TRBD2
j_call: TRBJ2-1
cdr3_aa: CASSQDPGLAGVHGEQFF
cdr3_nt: TGCGCCAGCAGCCAAGACCCGGGACTAGCGGGGGTCCACGGTGAGCAGTTCTTC

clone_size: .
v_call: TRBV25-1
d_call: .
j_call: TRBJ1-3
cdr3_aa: CASTDYGGTGNTIYF
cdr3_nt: TGTGCCAGTACCGATTACGGGGGAACTGGAAACACCATATATTTT

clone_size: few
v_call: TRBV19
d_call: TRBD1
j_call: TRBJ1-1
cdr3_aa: CASREQGTEAFF
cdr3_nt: TGTGCCAGTAGGGAACAGGGGACTGAAGCTTTCTTT

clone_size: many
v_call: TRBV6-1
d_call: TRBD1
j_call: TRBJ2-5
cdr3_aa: CASRADRVQETQYF
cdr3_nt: TGTGCCAGCAGGGCGGACAGGGTTCAAGAGACCCAGTACTTC

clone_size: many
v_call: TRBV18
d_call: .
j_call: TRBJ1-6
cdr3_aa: CASSSGRASPLHF
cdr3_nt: TGTGCCAGCTCATCGGGCAGGGCTTCACCCCTCCACTTT

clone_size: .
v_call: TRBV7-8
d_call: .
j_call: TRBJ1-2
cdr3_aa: CASSLMTQWRDYGYTF
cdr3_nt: TGTGCCAGCAGCTTGATGACCCAATGGAGGGACTATGGCTACACCTTC

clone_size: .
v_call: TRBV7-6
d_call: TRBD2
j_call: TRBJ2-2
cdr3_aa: CASSPRLAGGITGELFF
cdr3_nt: TGTGCCAGCAGCCCCCGACTAGCGGGGGGTATTACCGGGGAGCTGTTTTTT

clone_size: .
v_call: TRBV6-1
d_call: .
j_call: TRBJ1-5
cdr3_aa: CASSVTQPQHF
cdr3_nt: TGTGCCAGCAGTGTAACTCAGCCCCAGCATTTT

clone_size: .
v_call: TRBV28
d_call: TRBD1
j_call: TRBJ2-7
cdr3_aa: CASSGDRVYEQYF
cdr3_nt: TGTGCCAGCAGTGGGGACAGGGTCTACGAGCAGTACTTC

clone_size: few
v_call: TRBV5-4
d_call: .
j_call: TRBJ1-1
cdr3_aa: CASSFQKGITEAFF
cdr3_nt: TGTGCCAGCAGCTTTCAAAAGGGGATCACTGAAGCTTTCTTT